The clone carrying this T cell receptor (beta chain) was detected a few times. Its antigen remains unidentified. Vbeta (60) and Jbeta (13) primers were used in the PCR. Method: immunoSEQ multiplex PCR; TCRdb's copy keeps in-frame clones and lacks some. The table records a few hundred thousand clones, around 80% of them present only once. These data belong to a study of cytomegalovirus exposure and HLA in healthy donors. General study findings and limits: An analysis that was carried out later associated approximately 17,000 TCR beta sequences with HLA alleles at 0.05 false discovery rate. One later analysis reportedly identified an Asian-associated ancestry cluster that showed fewer N-insertions than the 666-donor mean. Reports state that TCR beta sequences accurately predicted most subjects' HLA-A and HLA-B alleles.

Deletions cut 5 bases from V and 0 bases from J, with 11 bases between. Germline CDR1 SNHLY, CDR2 FYNNEI. This CDR3 spans 15 amino acids. The sample taken for sequencing was PBMCs. The clonotype originates from a girl aged 2-10 years in good health and CMV-seronegative. The chain employs TRBV2 and TRBJ1-3; D perhaps matches TRBD1 (6 bases). The CDR3, as DNA: TGTGCCAGCAGTCCGGGACACAGCTCTGGAAACACCATATATTTT. It translates to CASSPGHSSGNTIYF.